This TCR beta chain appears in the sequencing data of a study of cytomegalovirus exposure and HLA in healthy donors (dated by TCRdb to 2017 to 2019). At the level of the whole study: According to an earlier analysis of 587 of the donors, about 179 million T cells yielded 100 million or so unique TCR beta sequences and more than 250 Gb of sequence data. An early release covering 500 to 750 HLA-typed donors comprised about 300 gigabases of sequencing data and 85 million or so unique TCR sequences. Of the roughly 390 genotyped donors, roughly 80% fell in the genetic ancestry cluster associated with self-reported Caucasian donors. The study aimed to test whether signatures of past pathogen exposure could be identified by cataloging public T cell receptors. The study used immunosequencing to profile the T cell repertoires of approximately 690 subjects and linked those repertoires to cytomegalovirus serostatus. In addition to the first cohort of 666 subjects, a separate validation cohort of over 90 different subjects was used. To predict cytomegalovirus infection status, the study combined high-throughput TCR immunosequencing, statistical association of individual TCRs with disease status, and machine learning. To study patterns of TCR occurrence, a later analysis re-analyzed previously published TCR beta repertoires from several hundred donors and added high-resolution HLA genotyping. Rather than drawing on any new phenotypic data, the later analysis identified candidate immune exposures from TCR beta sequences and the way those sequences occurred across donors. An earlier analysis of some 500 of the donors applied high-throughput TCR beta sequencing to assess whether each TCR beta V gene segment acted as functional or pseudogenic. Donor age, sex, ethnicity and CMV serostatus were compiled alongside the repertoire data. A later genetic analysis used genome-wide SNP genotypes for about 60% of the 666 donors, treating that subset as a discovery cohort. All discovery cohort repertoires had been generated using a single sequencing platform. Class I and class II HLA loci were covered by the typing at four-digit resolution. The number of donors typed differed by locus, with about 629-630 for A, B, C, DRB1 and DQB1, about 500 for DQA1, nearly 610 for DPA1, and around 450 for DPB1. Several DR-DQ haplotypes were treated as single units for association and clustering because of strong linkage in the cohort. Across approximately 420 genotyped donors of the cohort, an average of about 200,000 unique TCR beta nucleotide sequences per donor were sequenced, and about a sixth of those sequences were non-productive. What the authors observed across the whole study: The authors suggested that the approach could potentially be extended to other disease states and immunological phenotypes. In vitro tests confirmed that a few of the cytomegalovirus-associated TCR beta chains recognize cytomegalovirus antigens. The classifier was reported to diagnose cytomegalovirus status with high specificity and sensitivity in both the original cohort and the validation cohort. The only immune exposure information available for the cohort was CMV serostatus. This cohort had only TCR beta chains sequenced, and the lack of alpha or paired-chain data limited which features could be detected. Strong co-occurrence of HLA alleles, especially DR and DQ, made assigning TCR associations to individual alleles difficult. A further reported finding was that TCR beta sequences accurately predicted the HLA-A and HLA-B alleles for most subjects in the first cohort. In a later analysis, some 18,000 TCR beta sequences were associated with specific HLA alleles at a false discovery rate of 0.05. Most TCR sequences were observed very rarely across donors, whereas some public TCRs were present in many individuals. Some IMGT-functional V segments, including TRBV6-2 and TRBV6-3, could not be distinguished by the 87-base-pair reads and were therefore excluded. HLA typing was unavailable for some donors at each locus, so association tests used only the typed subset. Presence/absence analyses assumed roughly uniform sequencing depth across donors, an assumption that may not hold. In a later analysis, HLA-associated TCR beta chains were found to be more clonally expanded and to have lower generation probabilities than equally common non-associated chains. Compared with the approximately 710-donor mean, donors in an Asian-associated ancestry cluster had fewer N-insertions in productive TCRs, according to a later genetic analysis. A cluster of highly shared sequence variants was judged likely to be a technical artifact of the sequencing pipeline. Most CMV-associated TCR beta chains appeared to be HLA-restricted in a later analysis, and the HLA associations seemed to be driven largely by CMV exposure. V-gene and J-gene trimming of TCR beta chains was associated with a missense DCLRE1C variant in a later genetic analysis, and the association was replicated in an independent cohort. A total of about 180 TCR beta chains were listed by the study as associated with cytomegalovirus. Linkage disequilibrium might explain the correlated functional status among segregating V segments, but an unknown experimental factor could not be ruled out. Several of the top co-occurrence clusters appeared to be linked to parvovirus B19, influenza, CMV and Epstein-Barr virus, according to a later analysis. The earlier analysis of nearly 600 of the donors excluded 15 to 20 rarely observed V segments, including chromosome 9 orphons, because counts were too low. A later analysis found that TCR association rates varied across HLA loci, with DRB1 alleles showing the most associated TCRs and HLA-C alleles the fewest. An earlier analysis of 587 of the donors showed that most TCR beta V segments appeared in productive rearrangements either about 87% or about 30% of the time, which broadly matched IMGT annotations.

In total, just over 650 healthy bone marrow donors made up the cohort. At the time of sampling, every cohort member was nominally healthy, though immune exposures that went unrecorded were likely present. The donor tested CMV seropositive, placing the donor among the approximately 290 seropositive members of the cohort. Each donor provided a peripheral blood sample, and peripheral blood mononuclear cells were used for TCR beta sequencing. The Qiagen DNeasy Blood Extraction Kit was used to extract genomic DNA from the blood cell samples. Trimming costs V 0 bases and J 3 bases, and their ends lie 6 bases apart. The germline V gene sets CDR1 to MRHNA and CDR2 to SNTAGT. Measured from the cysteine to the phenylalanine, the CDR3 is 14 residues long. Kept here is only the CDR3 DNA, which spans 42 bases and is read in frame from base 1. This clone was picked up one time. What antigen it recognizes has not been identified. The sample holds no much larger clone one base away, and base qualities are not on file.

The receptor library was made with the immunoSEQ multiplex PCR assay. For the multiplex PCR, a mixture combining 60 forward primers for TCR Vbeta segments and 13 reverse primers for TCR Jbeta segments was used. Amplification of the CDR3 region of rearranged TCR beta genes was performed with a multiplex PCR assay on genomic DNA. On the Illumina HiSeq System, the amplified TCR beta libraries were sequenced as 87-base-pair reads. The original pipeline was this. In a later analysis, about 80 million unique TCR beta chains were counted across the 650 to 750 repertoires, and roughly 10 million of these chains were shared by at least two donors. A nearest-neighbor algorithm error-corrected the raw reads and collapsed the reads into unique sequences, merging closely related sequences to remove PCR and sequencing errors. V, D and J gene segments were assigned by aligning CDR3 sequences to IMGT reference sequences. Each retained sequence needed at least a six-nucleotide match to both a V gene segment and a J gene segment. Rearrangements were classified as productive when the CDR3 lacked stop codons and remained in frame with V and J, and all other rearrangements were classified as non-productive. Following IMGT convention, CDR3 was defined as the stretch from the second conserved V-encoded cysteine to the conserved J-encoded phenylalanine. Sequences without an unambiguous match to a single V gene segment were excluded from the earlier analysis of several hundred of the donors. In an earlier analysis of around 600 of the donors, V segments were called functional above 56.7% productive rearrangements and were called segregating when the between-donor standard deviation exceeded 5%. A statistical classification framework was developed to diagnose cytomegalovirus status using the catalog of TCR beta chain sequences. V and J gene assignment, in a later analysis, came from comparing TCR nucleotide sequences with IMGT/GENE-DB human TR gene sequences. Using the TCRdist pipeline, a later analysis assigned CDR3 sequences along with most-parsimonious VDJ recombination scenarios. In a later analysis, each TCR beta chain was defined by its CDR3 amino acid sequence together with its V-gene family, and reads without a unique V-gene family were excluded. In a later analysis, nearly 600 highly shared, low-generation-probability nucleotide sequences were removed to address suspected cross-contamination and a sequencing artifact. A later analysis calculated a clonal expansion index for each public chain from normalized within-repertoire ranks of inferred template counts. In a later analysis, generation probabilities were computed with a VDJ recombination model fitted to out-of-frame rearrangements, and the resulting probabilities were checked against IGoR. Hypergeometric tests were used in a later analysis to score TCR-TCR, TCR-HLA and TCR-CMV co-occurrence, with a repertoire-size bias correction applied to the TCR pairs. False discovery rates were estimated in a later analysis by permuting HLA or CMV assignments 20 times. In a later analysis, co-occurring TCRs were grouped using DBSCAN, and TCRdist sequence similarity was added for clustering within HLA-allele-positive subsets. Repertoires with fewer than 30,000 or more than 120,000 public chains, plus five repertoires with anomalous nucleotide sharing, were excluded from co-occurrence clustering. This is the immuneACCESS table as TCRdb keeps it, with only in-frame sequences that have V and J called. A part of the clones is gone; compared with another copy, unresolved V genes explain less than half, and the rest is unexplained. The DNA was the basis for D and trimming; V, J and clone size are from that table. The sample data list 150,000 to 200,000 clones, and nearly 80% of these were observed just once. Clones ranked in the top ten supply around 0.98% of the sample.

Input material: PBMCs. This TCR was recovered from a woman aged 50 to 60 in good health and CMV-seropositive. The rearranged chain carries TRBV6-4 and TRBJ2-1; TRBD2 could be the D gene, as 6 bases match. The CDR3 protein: CASSDSGGYNEQFF. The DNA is TGTGCCAGCAGTGACTCGGGGGGCTACAATGAGCAGTTCTTC.